Below, 15 T cell receptor beta chains from the same sample are listed, as sequenced in a study of memory CD4+ T cells and cytomegalovirus serostatus. Libraries were prepared by immunoSEQ multiplex PCR; TCRdb keeps only in-frame clonotypes and omits some of them. The table has about 57,000 clones, roughly 80% seen once; the top ten hold about 0.86%. Single viable CD3+CD4+CD8-CD45RO+ cells were sorted as the memory CD4+ T cells. The sequencing input was memory CD4+ T cells from blood. The receptor source for this set is an adult in good health and CMV-seronegative.

This chain joins TRBV19 and TRBJ1-2; no clear D gene. The CDR3 sequence is 12 residues long. Germline V gene data show CDR1 as LNHDA and CDR2 as SQIVND (reference sequence). The ends were cut back, 5 bases at V and 6 bases at J, with 10 bases in the middle. In DNA, the CDR3 is TGTGCCAGTAGTGTGGATATCCATGGCTACACCTTC. It specifies CASSVDIHGYTF.

This clone was counted a single time. The gene calls are TRBV28 and TRBJ2-1, with 12 bases fitting TRBD2. The CDR3 runs 16 residues. The germline CDR1 and CDR2 sequences are MDHEN and SYDVKM. J gave up 7 bases and V 3 bases, and 7 bases lay outside the gene matches. DNA for the CDR3: TGTGCCAGCAGTTTGGCCAGGACTAGCGGGAAGAATGAGCAGTTCTTC. Its translation: CASSLARTSGKNEQFF.

The CDR3 region has the DNA TGTGCCAGCAGCAGAAGTCCTAGCGGGGGCACAAACACCGGGGAGCTGTTTTTT. Its protein product is CASSRSPSGGTNTGELFF. The rearrangement joins TRBV4-2 to TRBJ2-2, with 10 bases that match TRBD2. This CDR3 contains 18 residues. The germline CDR1 and CDR2 sequences are LGHNA and YNFKEQ. V dropped 5 bases and J dropped 2; count of bases not matched to a gene: 11.

The rearrangement joins TRBV5-6 to TRBJ1-6; D is possibly TRBD1 (6 bases). Trimming removed 4 bases at V and 10 bases at J, with 24 bases between. The CDR3 is 17 amino acids. Germline V gives CDR1 SGHDT, CDR2 YYEEEE. The CDR3 DNA is TGTGCCAGCAGCCCCTCCTTGGGGCGGGGGCGAGGATCACCCCTCCACTTT. It encodes CASSPSLGRGRGSPLHF.

This clone was counted once. The chain links TRBV4-1 to TRBJ1-5; D call uncertain. This CDR3 spans 16 amino acids. Germline V CDR1 and CDR2: MGHRA, YSYEKL. Trimming took off 5 bases at V and 0 bases at J, with 14 bases between the two ends. CDR3 coding DNA: TGCGCCAGCAGCGCGCGGCGGGGATATAGCAATCAGCCCCAGCATTTT. Translation: CASSARRGYSNQPQHF.

The chain joins TRBV9 to TRBJ1-1, with 10 positions matching TRBD1. V trimming: 0 bases; J trimming: 12 bases; junction bases outside the gene matches: 8. The CDR3 spans 14 residues. Germline V gene data show CDR1 as SGDLS and CDR2 as YYNGEE. The chain's CDR3 is CASSVAPTGGDTFF. The DNA for the CDR3 is TGTGCCAGCAGCGTAGCTCCGACAGGGGGCGACACTTTCTTT.

The rearrangement uses TRBV6-4 and TRBJ1-1, with no clear D. The CDR3 is 14 residues long. Trimming removed 4 bases from V and 1 base from J, with 10 bases in between. Germline CDR1 MRHNA, CDR2 SNTAGT. The CDR3 nucleotides are TGTGCCAGCAGTGCCTCCCCTGGGAACACTGAAGCTTTCTTT. Protein product: CASSASPGNTEAFF.

This rearrangement joins TRBV2 to TRBJ2-6, with D maybe TRBD2 (6 bases). The V end was cut by 0 bases, the J end by 0 bases, with 6 bases between. This CDR3 has 16 amino acids. Germline CDR1 reads SNHLY; CDR2 reads FYNNEI. The CDR3: CASSEAGGSGANVLTF. In DNA form, the CDR3 reads TGTGCCAGCAGTGAAGCGGGGGGCTCTGGGGCCAACGTCCTGACTTTC.

The gene calls are TRBV6-1 and TRBJ1-3; D gene unclear. Germline V gene data show CDR1 as MNHNS and CDR2 as SASEGT. V lost 7 bases to trimming and J lost 4 bases, with 14 bases between them. The CDR3 is 14 amino acids. CDR3 region: CASIREGRGNTIYF. In nucleotides, the CDR3 is TGTGCCAGCATCCGCGAGGGTCGCGGAAACACCATATATTTT.

The genes are TRBV28 and TRBJ1-2; D unresolved. The V end was cut by 2 bases, the J end by 8 bases, with 15 bases between. The CDR3 runs 14 residues. Germline V gives CDR1 MDHEN, CDR2 SYDVKM. For the CDR3, the DNA is TGTGCCAGCAGTTTAGGACTCTCCCCTTTGGGCTACACCTTC. Its translation is CASSLGLSPLGYTF.

This clone was counted only a few times. The V gene is TRBV29-1, the J gene TRBJ1-2; TRBD1 matches 9 bases. The germline gives CDR1 SQVTM, CDR2 ANQGSEA. After removal of 6 bases from V and 6 bases from J, the junction contained 8 bases not matched to a gene. This CDR3 has 13 residues. CDR3 loop: CSVHGGQGHGYTF. CDR3 coding DNA: TGCAGCGTCCACGGGGGACAGGGCCATGGCTACACCTTC.

The V gene is TRBV11-2, the J gene TRBJ2-1, with D unresolved. This CDR3 spans 12 amino acids. CDR1 and CDR2 from the germline V gene are SGHAT and FQNNGV. V dropped 1 base and J dropped 2 bases, with 0 bases sitting between them. The CDR3 DNA reads TGTGCCAGCAGCTTAGCCTACAATGAGCAGTTCTTC. Amino acid sequence: CASSLAYNEQFF.

The genes are TRBV5-4 and TRBJ2-6; 7 bases align to TRBD2. CDR3 length: 18 amino acids. After removal of 2 bases from V and 2 bases from J, the junction contained 10 bases not matched to a gene. Per the germline V gene, CDR1 is SGHNT and CDR2 is YYREEE (reference sequence). The CDR3 region is CASSFGWGGTTGANVLTF. For the CDR3, the DNA is TGTGCCAGCAGCTTTGGATGGGGGGGAACTACTGGGGCCAACGTCCTGACTTTC.

The chain carries TRBV5-1 and TRBJ2-7; TRBD1 agrees at 10 bases. Germline CDR1 reads SGHRS; CDR2 reads YFSETQ. CDR3 length: 16 amino acids. V lost 4 bases, J lost 3 bases, and 10 bases stayed unmatched. This CDR3 reads CASSPGPGQGFYEQYF. CDR3 in DNA: TGCGCCAGCAGCCCGGGACCGGGACAGGGGTTCTACGAGCAGTACTTC.

CDR3 sequence (DNA): TGTGCCAGCTCACCCGGACAGGGCGAAAACTATGGCTACACCTTC. Translation: CASSPGQGENYGYTF. This chain links TRBV18 with TRBJ1-2, with 8 bases fitting TRBD1. CDR3 size: 15 residues. J gave up 2 bases and V 3 bases, and 5 bases lay outside the gene matches. Germline CDR1 is KGHSH and CDR2 is LQKENI.